Listed here are 10 T cell receptor beta chains from one sample, sequenced in a study of CD8+CD57+ T cells in acquired aplastic anemia. Only patients with CD8+CD57+ cell expansion on flow cytometry were chosen for sequencing. TCR beta VDJ and CDR3 profiles were obtained from a genomic DNA template. TCRdb ran MiXCR on the reads and lists one entry per CDR3 protein. This sample has hundreds of thousands of distinct CDR3 sequences, with approximately 58% found just once. Sequenced sample: sorted CD4+, CD8+, or CD8+CD57+ T cells (not recorded which) from PBMCs. The source of these receptors is a human donor with aplastic anemia.

This clonotype has at least ten counts. The chain recombines TRBV12-3 or TRBV12-4 with TRBJ2-7, with 10 bases fitting TRBD2. V lost 6 bases and J lost 4; bases outside the gene matches: 6. There are 14 residues in the CDR3. In DNA, the CDR3 is TGTGCCAGCAGCGCTAGCGGGAGTAGGTACGAGCAGTACTTC. It is translated as CASSASGSRYEQYF.

This clonotype has just a few counts. The chain employs TRBV18 and TRBJ2-2; 9 bases match TRBD1. The CDR3 has 16 amino acids. Germline CDR1 reads KGHSH; CDR2 reads LQKENI. V was pared by 3 bases and J by 1 base, with 3 bases of the junction left unmatched. The CDR3 sequence is CASSPEGQGNTGELFF. As DNA, the CDR3 is TGTGCCAGCTCACCGGAGGGACAGGGGAACACCGGGGAGCTGTTTTTT.

The rearrangement links TRBV15 to TRBJ1-1; 7 bases line up with TRBD1. CDR1 and CDR2 from the germline V gene are LNHNV and YYDKDF (reference sequence). Trimming at V came to 3 bases and at J to 9 bases, leaving 13 bases not matched to a gene. The CDR3 runs 15 residues. CDR3 protein: CATSSDREGNRKAFF. The CDR3 DNA sequence: TGTGCCACCAGCAGTGACAGGGAGGGCAATCGAAAAGCTTTCTTT. Filled out from reference TRBV15 and TRBJ1-1, the complete variable domain reads DAMVIQNPRYQVTQFGKPVTLSCSQTLNHNVMYWYQQKSSQAPKLLFHYYDKDFNNEADTPDNFQSRRPNTSFCFLDIRSPGLGDTAMYLCATSSDREGNRKAFFGQGTRLTVV.

The chain joins TRBV19 to TRBJ2-3; possibly TRBD1 for D (6 bases). V lost 0 bases and J 0 bases, leaving 16 bases between the germline ends. CDR1 is LNHDA and CDR2 is SQIVND in the germline V gene (reference sequence). The CDR3 spans 18 residues. DNA for the CDR3: TGTGCCAGTAGTATAGATCAGGGGACGGGAACTAGCACAGATACGCAGTATTTT. Translating gives CASSIDQGTGTSTDTQYF.

V usage is TRBV5-8 and J usage is TRBJ1-5; no definite D call. Trimming shortened V by 4 bases and J by 2 bases, and 13 bases separated the two germline ends. Germline V gene data show CDR1 as SGHTS and CDR2 as YDEGEE. The CDR3 runs 15 residues. Here the CDR3 reads CASSLRTACNQPQHF. For the CDR3, the DNA is TGTGCCAGCAGCCTCCGGACCGCTTGCAATCAGCCCCAGCATTTT.

The chain couples TRBV24-1 to TRBJ2-1; D uncertain. Trimming left V 1 base short and J 10 bases short, with 13 bases between. This CDR3 region has 14 residues. The germline V gene encodes CDR1 KGHDR and CDR2 SFDVKD. CDR3 coding DNA: TGTGCCACCAGTGATTTCAACCTGGATCACGAGCAGTTCTTC. Protein sequence: CATSDFNLDHEQFF.

The chain combines TRBV20-1 with TRBJ2-5, with 9 bases fitting TRBD1. Losses at the gene ends were 6 bases for V and 7 bases for J; bases not matched to a gene: 12. The CDR3 loop spans 14 amino acids. Germline V lookup: CDR1 DFQATT, CDR2 SNEGSKA (reference sequence). Written as DNA, the CDR3 is TGCAGTGCCACCGGGACAGGGAGGGACGTGACCCAGTACTTC. Its translation: CSATGTGRDVTQYF.

The chain joins TRBV29-1 to TRBJ2-7; TRBD2 matches at 12 bases. The length of the CDR3 is 15 residues. The germline V gene has CDR1 SQVTM and CDR2 ANQGSEA. V shed 2 bases and J 3 bases; nucleotides not matched to a gene: 5. CDR3 loop: CSVENLAGGNYEQYF. The DNA of the CDR3 is TGCAGCGTTGAAAACCTAGCGGGAGGGAACTACGAGCAGTACTTC.

The V call is TRBV15, the J call TRBJ2-7; D uncertain. Trimming took 0 bases from V and 4 from J, leaving 10 bases between them. Germline values: CDR1 LNHNV, CDR2 YYDKDF (reference sequence). There are 14 residues in the CDR3. CDR3 coding DNA: TGTGCCACCAGCAGAGATTTGAAGGATTACGAGCAGTACTTC. It is translated as CATSRDLKDYEQYF. Filled out from reference TRBV15 and TRBJ2-7, the complete variable domain reads DAMVIQNPRYQVTQFGKPVTLSCSQTLNHNVMYWYQQKSSQAPKLLFHYYDKDFNNEADTPDNFQSRRPNTSFCFLDIRSPGLGDTAMYLCATSRDLKDYEQYFGPGTRLTVT.

Regarding this clonotype: Compared with germline, one end of the junction differs, possibly owing to a read error. This chain joins TRBV2 and TRBJ2-3; 9 bases match TRBD2. Germline-derived CDR1 and CDR2 are SNHLY and FYNNEI. CDR3 length: 14 amino acids. The chain's CDR3 is CASSTGTSIDTQYF. The DNA of the CDR3 is TGTGCCAGCAGTACCGGGACTAGCATAGATACGCAGTATTTT.